This T cell receptor (beta chain) was sequenced for a study of spatial heterogeneity in lung cancer (dated by TCRdb to between 2019 and 2020). Background on the whole study: Beta-chain transcripts were consistently detected in greater numbers than alpha-chain transcripts, which likely reflects a higher abundance of beta-chain transcripts. In the raw uncorrected reads, each unique combination of TCR and UMI appeared more than ten times on average. In non-small cell lung cancer, the study quantitatively compared TCR alpha and beta repertoires across several tumor regions, matched nontumor lung, and blood. Nonsynonymous mutation counts, determined by whole-exome sequencing of tumor tissue, were related to features of the TCR repertoire. Both alpha and beta chains were TCR-sequenced in samples taken at surgery, namely 220 tumor regions, around 70 matched nontumor lung samples and 50 to 60 PBMC samples.

This clonotype was seen ten or more times. Its specific antigen is unknown. Nothing much larger sits one base from this clone, and base qualities are not available. The CDR3 has 11 amino acids, counting the end cysteine and phenylalanine. The sequence is cut down to CDR3 DNA, 33 bases in frame from base 1. In the germline V gene (reference sequence), CDR1 corresponds to DFQATT and CDR2 to SNEGSKA. Trimming takes 7 bases from V and 8 bases from J, and the germline ends sit 12 bases apart. Paper-wide results and their limitations: Confirming at a functional level the hypothesis that regional TCRs recognize regional mutations was considered to require additional single-cell paired TCR alpha and beta sequencing.

Library preparation used 5' RACE. The sequencer was a NextSeq 500. To allow correction of PCR and sequencing errors, the TCR library protocol tagged every TCR cDNA molecule with a unique molecular identifier. The authors processed their data as follows. TCR identification, UMI-based error correction and CDR3 extraction were all carried out with Decombinator tools. Expanded TCRs were defined as those above a frequency of 2 per 1,000, corresponding to the top 1% of the tumor frequency distribution. Each repertoire was subsampled 100 times to 5,000 TCRs, after which Renyi diversity was computed with the R vegan package. CDR3 similarity networks were constructed using string-kernel similarity of amino acid triplets, with links drawn between CDR3s whose pairwise similarity was above 0.82. Through fastp at Q25 and MiXCR, TCRdb rebuilt clones from the public reads, retaining in-frame beta chains. Rows merge per CDR3 protein into single entries with the most common DNA and genes. The V and J calls and clone size come from TCRdb's table, not from the authors' own analysis. The sample records 11,000 or so distinct CDR3 sequences, nearly 4% of which are singletons. The ten biggest clones cover just over 7.5% of the sample.

The time point label of this sample denotes: sample taken at primary tumor resection. Whole RNA extracted from tumor and nontumor lung tissue, or from cryopreserved PBMC samples, was used for TCR sequencing without cell sorting. Donors were some 70 patients with early-stage, untreated non-small cell lung cancer from the lung TRACERx cohort. Patients were selected for TCR sequencing only if sufficient RNA was available from at least two tumor regions. A lung pathologist reviewed the tumor and adjacent nontumor lung specimens before the specimens were selected. The V gene is TRBV20-1 and the J gene is TRBJ2-1, with a weak D call of TRBD1 (5 bases match). This TCR derives from a male donor with early-stage non-small cell lung cancer. Here the sequenced sample was normal lung tissue next to the tumor, taken at surgery. The DNA sequence is TGCAGTGGAGGACCCAGGGATGAGCAGTTCTTC. It specifies CSGGPRDEQFF.